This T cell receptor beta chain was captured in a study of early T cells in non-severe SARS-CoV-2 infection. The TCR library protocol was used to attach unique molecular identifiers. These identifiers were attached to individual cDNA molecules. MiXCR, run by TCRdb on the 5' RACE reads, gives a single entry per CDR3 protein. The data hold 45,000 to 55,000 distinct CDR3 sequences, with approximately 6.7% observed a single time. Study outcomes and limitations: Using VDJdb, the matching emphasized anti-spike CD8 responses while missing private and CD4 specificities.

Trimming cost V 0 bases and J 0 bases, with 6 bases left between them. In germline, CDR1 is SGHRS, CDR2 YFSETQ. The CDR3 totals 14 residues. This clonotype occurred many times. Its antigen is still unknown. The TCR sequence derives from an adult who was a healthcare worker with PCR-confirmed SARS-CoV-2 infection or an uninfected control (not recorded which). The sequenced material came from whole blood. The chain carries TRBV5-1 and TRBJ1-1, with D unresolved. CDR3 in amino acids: CASSLGALNTEAFF. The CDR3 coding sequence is TGCGCCAGCAGCTTGGGCGCACTGAACACTGAAGCTTTCTTT.